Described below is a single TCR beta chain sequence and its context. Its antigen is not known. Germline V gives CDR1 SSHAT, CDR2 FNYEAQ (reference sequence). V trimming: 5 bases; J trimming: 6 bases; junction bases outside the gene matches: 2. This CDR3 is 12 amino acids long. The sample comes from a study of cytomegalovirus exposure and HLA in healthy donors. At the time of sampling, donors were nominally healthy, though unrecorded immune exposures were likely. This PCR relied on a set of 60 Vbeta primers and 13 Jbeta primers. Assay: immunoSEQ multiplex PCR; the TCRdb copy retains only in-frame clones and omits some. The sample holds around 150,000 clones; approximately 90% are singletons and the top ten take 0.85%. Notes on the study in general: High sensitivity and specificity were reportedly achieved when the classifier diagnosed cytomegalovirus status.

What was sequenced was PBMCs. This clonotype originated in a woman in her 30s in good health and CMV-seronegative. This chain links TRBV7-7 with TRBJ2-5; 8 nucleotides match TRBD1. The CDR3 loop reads CASSDRGQTQYF. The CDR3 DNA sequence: TGTGCCAGCAGCGACAGGGGTCAGACCCAGTACTTC.